The sequence of this T cell receptor (beta chain) was determined in a study of control samples from healthy donors and cancer patients. Data came from immunoSEQ multiplex PCR; TCRdb stores just in-frame clones and leaves some out. The sample shows 110,000 or so clones, approximately 80% of them seen only once. The CDR3 covers 13 residues. V shed 6 bases and J shed 3 bases, with 12 bases lying between them. Sequencing input: blood. The TCR originated in a man between 18 and 35 years old in good health. The chain couples TRBV12-3 or TRBV12-4 to TRBJ2-7; D is uncertain. CDR3 in amino acids: CASSPFHSYEQYF. CDR3 DNA: TGTGCCAGCAGCCCATTCCACAGCTACGAGCAGTACTTC.